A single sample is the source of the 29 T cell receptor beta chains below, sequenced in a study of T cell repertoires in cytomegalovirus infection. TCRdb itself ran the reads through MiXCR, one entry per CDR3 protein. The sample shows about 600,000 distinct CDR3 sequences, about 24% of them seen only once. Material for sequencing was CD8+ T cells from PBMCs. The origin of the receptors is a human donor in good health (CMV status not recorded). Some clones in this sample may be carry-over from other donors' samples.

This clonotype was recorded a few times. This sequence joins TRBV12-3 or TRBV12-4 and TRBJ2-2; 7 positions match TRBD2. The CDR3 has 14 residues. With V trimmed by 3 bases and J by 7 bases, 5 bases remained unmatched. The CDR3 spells CASSLSGENGELFF. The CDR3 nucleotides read TGTGCCAGCAGTTTGAGCGGGGAGAACGGGGAGCTGTTTTTT.

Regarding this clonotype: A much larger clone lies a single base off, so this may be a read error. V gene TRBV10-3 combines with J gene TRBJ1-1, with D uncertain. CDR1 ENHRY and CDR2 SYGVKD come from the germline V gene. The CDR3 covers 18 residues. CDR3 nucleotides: TGTGTCATCACCACGATAAACTCAAATTCAGGTTACGGAACTGAAGCTTTCTTT. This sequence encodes CVITTINSNSGYGTEAFF.

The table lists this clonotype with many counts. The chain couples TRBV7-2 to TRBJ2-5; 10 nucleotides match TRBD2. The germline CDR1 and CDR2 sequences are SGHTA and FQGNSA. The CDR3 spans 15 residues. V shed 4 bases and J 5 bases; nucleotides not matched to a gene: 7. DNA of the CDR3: TGTGCCAGCAGCTCGCTTTTAGCGGGGGGTGAGACCCAGTACTTC. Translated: CASSSLLAGGETQYF.

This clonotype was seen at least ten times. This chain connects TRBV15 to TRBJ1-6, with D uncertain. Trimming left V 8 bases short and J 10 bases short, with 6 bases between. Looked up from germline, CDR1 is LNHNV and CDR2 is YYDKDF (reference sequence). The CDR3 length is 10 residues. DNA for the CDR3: TGTGCCACCGGTGGATCACCCCTCCACTTT. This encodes CATGGSPLHF.

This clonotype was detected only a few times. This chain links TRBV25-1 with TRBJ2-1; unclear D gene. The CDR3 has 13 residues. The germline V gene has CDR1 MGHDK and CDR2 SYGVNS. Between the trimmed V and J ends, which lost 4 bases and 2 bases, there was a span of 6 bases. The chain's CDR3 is CASSVTTYNEQFF. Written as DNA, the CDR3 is TGTGCCAGCAGTGTGACCACCTACAATGAGCAGTTCTTC.

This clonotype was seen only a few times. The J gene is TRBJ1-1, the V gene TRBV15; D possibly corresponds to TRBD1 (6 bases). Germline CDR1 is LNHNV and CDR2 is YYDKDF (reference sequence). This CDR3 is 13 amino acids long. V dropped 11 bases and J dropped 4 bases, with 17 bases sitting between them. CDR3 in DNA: TGTGCCCTACAGGGTGTTGAAGGCACTGAAGCTTTCTTT. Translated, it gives CALQGVEGTEAFF.

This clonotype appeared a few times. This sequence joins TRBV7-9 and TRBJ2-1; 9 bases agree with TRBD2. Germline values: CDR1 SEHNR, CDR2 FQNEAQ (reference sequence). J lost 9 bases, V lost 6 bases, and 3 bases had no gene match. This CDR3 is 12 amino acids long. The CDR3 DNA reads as TGTGCCAGCAGTGATAGCGGGGGTGAGCAGTTCTTC. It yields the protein CASSDSGGEQFF.

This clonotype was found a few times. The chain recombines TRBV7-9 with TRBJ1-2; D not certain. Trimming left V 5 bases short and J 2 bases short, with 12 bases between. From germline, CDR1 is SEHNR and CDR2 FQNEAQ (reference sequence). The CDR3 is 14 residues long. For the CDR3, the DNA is TGTGCCAGCAGCCTAAGGGAGAACAACTATGGCTACACCTTC. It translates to CASSLRENNYGYTF.

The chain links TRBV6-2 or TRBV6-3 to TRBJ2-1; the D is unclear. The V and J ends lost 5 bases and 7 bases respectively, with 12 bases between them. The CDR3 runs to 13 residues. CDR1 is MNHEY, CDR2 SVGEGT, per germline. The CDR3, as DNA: TGTGCCAGCAGTACCGCTTTGGGTAATGAGCAGTTCTTC. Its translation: CASSTALGNEQFF.

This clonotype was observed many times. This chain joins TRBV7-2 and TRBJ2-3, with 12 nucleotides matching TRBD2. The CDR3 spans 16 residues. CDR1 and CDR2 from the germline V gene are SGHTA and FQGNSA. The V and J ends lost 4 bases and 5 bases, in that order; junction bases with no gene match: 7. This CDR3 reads CASSSRTSGVQDTQYF. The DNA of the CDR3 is TGTGCCAGCAGCTCGCGGACTAGCGGGGTGCAAGATACGCAGTATTTT.

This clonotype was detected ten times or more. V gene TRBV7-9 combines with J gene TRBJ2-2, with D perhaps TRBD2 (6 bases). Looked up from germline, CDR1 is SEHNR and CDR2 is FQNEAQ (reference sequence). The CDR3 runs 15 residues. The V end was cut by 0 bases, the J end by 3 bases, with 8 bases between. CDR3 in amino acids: CASSLATSYTGELFF. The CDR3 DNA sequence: TGTGCCAGCAGCTTAGCAACTAGCTACACCGGGGAGCTGTTTTTT.

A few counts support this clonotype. CDR3 sequence: CASSSGQVRSNQPQHF. As DNA, the CDR3 is TGTGCCAGCTCCAGCGGACAAGTGCGTAGCAATCAGCCCCAGCATTTT. V gene TRBV2 combines with J gene TRBJ1-5, with D maybe TRBD1 (5 bases). This CDR3 is 16 amino acids long. Germline V CDR1 and CDR2: SNHLY, FYNNEI. V lost 8 bases to trimming and J lost 0 bases, with 17 bases between them.

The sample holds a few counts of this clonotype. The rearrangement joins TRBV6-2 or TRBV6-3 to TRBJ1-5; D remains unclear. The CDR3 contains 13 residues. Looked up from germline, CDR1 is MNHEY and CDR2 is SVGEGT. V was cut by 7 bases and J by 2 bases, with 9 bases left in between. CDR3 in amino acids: CASTPRGNQPQHF. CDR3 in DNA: TGTGCCAGCACCCCCCGGGGCAATCAGCCCCAGCATTTT.

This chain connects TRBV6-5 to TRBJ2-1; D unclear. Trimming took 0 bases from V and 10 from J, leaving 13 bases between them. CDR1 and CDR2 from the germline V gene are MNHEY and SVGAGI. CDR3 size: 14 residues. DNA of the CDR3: TGTGCCAGCAGTTACTCGAGTAACTGGACCGAGCAGTTCTTC. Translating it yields CASSYSSNWTEQFF.

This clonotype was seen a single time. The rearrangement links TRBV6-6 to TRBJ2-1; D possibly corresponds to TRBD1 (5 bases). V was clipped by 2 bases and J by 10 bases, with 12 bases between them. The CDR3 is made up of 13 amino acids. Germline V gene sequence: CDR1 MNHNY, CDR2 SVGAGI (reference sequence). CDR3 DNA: TGTGCCAGCAGTTACGGGTTGGGGCCCGAGCAGTTCTTC. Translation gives CASSYGLGPEQFF.

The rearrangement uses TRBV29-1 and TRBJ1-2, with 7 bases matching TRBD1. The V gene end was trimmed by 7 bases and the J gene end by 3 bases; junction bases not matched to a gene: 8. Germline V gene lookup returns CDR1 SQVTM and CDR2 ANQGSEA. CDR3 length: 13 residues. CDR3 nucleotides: TGCAGCGCCCTGACAGGGAAGGACTATGGCTACACCTTC. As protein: CSALTGKDYGYTF.

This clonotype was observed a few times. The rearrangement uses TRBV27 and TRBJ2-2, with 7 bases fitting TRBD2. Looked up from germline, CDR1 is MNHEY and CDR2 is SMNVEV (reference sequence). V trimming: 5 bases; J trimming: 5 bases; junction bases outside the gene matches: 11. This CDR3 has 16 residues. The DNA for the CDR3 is TGTGCCAGCAGTCCCTCCGCGGGGGAGAGAACCGGGGAGCTGTTTTTT. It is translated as CASSPSAGERTGELFF.

In nucleotides, the CDR3 is TGTGCCAGCACCTGGGGGGGTTATAGCAATCAGCCCCAGCATTTT. Protein sequence: CASTWGGYSNQPQHF. The chain recombines TRBV6-2 or TRBV6-3 with TRBJ1-5; the D gene is possibly TRBD1 (5 bases). The V gene lost 7 bases and the J gene lost 0 bases, with 13 bases spanning the gap. Germline lookup yields CDR1 MNHEY and CDR2 SVGEGT. There are 15 residues in the CDR3.

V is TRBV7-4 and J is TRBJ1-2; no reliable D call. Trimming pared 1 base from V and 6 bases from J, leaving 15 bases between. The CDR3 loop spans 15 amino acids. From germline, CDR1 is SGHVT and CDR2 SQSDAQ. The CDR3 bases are TGTGCCAGCAGCTTAGATTGGACGGGAAGGCATGGCTACACCTTC. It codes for CASSLDWTGRHGYTF.

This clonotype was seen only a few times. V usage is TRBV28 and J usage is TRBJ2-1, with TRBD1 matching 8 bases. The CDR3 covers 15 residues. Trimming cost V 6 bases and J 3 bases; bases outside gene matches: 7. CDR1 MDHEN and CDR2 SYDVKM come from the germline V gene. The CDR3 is CASRETGEFYNEQFF. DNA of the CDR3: TGTGCCAGCAGAGAGACAGGGGAGTTCTACAATGAGCAGTTCTTC.

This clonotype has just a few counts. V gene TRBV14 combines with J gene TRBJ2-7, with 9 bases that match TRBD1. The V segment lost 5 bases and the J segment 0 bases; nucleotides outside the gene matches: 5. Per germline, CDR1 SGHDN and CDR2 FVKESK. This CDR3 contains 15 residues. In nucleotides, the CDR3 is TGTGCCAGCAGCGTCGGGACAGGGATCTCCTACGAGCAGTACTTC. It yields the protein CASSVGTGISYEQYF.

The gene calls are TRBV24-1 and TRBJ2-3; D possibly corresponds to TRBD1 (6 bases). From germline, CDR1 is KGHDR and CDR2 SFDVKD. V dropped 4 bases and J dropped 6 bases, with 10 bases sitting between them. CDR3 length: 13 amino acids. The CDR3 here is CATSERQGDTQYF. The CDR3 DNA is TGTGCCACCAGTGAGCGTCAGGGGGATACGCAGTATTTT.

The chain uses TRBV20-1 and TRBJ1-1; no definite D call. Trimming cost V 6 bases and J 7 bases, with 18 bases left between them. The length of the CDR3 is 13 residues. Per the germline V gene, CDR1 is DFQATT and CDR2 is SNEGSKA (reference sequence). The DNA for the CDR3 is TGCAGTGCGAGGGAAATCGGCGGGATTGAAGCTTTCTTT. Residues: CSAREIGGIEAFF.

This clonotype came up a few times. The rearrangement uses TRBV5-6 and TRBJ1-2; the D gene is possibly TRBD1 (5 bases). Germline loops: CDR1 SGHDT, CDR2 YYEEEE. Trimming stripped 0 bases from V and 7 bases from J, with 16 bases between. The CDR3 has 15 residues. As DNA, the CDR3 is TGTGCCAGCAGCTTGGCCGGCAGGGCTGATCGTGGCTACACCTTC. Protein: CASSLAGRADRGYTF.

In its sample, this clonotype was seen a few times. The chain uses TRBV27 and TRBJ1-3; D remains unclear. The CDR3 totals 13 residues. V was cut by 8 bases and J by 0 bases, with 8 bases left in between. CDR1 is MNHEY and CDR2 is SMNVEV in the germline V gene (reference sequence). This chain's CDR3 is CASRPNSGNTIYF. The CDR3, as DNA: TGTGCCAGCCGCCCGAACTCTGGAAACACCATATATTTT.

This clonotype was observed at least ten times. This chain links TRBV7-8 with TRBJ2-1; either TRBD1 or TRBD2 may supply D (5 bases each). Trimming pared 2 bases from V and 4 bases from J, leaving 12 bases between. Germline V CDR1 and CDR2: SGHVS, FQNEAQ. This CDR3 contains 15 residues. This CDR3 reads CASSLSGRPYNEQFF. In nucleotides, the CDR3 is TGTGCCAGCAGCTTATCGGGACGGCCTTACAATGAGCAGTTCTTC.

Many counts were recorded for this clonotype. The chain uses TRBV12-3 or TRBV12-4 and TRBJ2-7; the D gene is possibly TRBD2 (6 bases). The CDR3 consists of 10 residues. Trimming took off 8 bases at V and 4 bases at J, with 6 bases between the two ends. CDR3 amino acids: CASGGYEQYF. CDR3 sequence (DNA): TGTGCCAGCGGAGGGTACGAGCAGTACTTC.

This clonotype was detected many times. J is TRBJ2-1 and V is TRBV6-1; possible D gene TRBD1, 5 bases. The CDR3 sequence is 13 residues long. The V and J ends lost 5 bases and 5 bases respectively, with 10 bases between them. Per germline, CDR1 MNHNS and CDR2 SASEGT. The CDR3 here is CASSWAGNNEQFF. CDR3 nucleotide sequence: TGTGCCAGCAGTTGGGCAGGGAACAATGAGCAGTTCTTC.

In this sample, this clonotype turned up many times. The CDR3 nucleotides are TGTGCCAGCAGCTTGAGGACACCGATAGTGTCCTATAATTCACCCCTCCACTTT. Its translation is CASSLRTPIVSYNSPLHF. The chain recombines TRBV7-2 with TRBJ1-6, with a possible D match to TRBD1 (5 bases). CDR3 size: 18 residues. CDR1 and CDR2 from the germline V gene are SGHTA and FQGNSA. V gave up 3 bases and J gave up 1 base, with 16 bases separating them.